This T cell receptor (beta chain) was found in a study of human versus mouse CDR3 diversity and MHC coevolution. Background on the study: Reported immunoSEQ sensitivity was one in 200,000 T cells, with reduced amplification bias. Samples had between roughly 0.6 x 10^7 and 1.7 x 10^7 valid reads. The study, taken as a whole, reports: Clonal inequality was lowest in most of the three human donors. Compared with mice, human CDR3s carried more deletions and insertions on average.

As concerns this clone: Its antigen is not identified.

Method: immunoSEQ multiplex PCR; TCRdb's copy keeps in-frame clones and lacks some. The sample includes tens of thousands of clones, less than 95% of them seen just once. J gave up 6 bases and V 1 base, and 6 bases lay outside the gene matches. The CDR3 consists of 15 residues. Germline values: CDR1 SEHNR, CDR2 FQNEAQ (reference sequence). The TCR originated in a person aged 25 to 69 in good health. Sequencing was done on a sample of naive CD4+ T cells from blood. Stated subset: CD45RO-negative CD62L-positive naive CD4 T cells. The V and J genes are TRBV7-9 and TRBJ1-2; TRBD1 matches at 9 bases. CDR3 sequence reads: CASSLELGQGHGYTF. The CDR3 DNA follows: TGTGCCAGCAGCTTAGAGTTGGGACAGGGTCATGGCTACACCTTC. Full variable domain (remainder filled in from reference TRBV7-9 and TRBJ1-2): DTGVSQNPRHKITKRGQNVTFRCDPISEHNRLYWYRQTLGQGPEFLTYFQNEAQLEKSRLLSDRFSAERPKGSFSTLEIQRTEQGDSAMYLCASSLELGQGHGYTFGSGTRLTVV.